One T cell receptor (beta chain) is described in this entry. The data were obtained in a study of T-cell reconstitution after alpha-beta-depleted transplantation in children. A TCRbeta library incorporating unique molecular identifiers was prepared. TCRdb ran MiXCR on the PCR reads and lists one entry per CDR3 protein. Of 200,000 to 250,000 distinct CDR3 sequences in the sample, roughly 9% are singletons; the top ten hold 5.5% to 8%. The CDR3 consists of 18 residues. Germline values: CDR1 MNHEY, CDR2 SVGAGI. Between the trimmed V and J ends, which lost 0 bases and 9 bases, there was a span of 24 bases.

J is TRBJ2-1 and V is TRBV6-5, with D unclear. Sequences were derived from PBMCs from the stem cell graft donor, sampled from the stem cell graft. This clonotype originated in a human donor who donated a stem cell graft to a child with acute lymphoblastic leukemia. The CDR3 DNA reads TGTGCCAGCAGTTACTCGTCCCCTCTAACCGGTCCTACGGTTGAGCAGTTCTTC. Protein: CASSYSSPLTGPTVEQFF.